These 11 T cell receptor beta chains came from one sample sequenced in a study of control samples from healthy donors and cancer patients. Using immunoSEQ multiplex PCR, the repertoire was profiled, and TCRdb retains in-frame clones only, with some absent. The sample includes 400,000 to 500,000 clones, 80% to 95% of them seen just once. Sequencing was carried out using PBMCs. These receptors came from a man aged 35-49 years with head and neck cancer.

This chain connects TRBV19 to TRBJ2-2, with D possibly TRBD1 on 6 matching bases. CDR1 and CDR2 from the germline V gene are LNHDA and SQIVND (reference sequence). V was clipped by 6 bases and J by 8 bases, with 25 bases between them. The CDR3 runs to 17 residues. The CDR3 is CASSTTRTVEMYGELFF. The DNA of the CDR3 is TGTGCCAGTAGCACTACACGGACAGTTGAGATGTATGGGGAGCTGTTTTTT.

V usage is TRBV5-6 and J usage is TRBJ1-5; TRBD1 agrees at 9 bases. The CDR3 is 17 amino acids. CDR1 and CDR2 (germline): SGHDT, YYEEEE. With 4 bases clipped from V and 0 bases from J, the junction kept 8 bases outside the gene matches. Here the CDR3 reads CASSLFGDRDSNQPQHF. For the CDR3, the DNA is TGTGCCAGCAGCCTCTTTGGGGACAGGGATAGCAATCAGCCCCAGCATTTT.

The chain employs TRBV29-1 and TRBJ1-2; a weak D match, TRBD1 (5 bases). CDR1 is SQVTM and CDR2 is ANQGSEA in the germline V gene. V lost 3 bases and J 6 bases, leaving 17 bases between the germline ends. This CDR3 contains 14 residues. For the CDR3, the DNA is TGCAGCGTTGATGCGGCAGGGAGTCGGGATGGCTACACCTTC. Encoded protein: CSVDAAGSRDGYTF.

The CDR3 DNA is TGTGCCAGCCCCCCTAGCGGGAGGGCCGACAATGAGCAGTTCTTC. Encoded protein: CASPPSGRADNEQFF. This sequence joins TRBV28 and TRBJ2-1, with TRBD2 identical over 12 bases. The CDR3 has 15 residues. Germline assignment: CDR1 MDHEN and CDR2 SYDVKM. V was clipped by 8 bases and J by 5 bases; unmatched bases: 7. Full variable domain (rest looked up from reference TRBV28 and TRBJ2-1): DVKVTQSSRYLVKRTGEKVFLECVQDMDHENMFWYRQDPGLGLRLIYFSYDVKMKEKGDIPEGYSVSREKKERFSLILESASTNQTSMYLCASPPSGRADNEQFFGPGTRLTVL.

The chain is built from TRBV3-1 (or the pseudogene TRBV3-2) and TRBJ2-2; 7 bases match TRBD1. V shed 2 bases, J shed 6 bases, and the junction held 6 bases outside the gene matches. The V gene's germline CDR1 is LGHDT and CDR2 YNNKEL (reference sequence). CDR3 length: 15 residues. The CDR3, as DNA: TGTGCCAGCAGCCAATGGCAGGGGGTATCCGGGGAGCTGTTTTTT. It encodes CASSQWQGVSGELFF.

This clone was detected once. V and J are TRBV6-2 or TRBV6-3 and TRBJ1-5; 7 nucleotides agree with TRBD1. The CDR3 loop spans 13 amino acids. Germline V gene lookup returns CDR1 MNHEY and CDR2 SVGEGT. With 9 bases clipped from V and 4 bases from J, the junction kept 6 bases outside the gene matches. The CDR3 DNA reads TGTGCCAGTAGCACAGGGGTTAATCAGCCCCAGCATTTT. This encodes CASSTGVNQPQHF.

This clone was seen repeatedly, ten times or more. The gene calls are TRBV18 and TRBJ1-1; 9 nucleotides agree with TRBD1. The CDR3 is 15 amino acids. Germline CDR1 is KGHSH and CDR2 is LQKENI. Unmatched junction bases numbered 2, after V lost 3 bases and J lost 0 bases. Here the CDR3 reads CASSPGTGLNTEAFF. The CDR3, as DNA: TGTGCCAGCTCACCCGGGACAGGGCTGAACACTGAAGCTTTCTTT. Full variable domain (rest looked up from reference TRBV18 and TRBJ1-1): NAGVMQNPRHLVRRRGQEARLRCSPMKGHSHVYWYRQLPEEGLKFMVYLQKENIIDESGMPKERFSAEFPKEGPSILRIQQVVRGDSAAYFCASSPGTGLNTEAFFGQGTRLTVV.

This clone was observed a few times. The chain couples TRBV19 to TRBJ2-1; 15 bases are a match to TRBD2. CDR1 is LNHDA, CDR2 SQIVND, per germline (reference sequence). V lost 5 bases to trimming and J lost 10 bases; unmatched junction nucleotides: 12. The CDR3 is 17 amino acids. The CDR3 protein is CASSARTPGLAGGEQFF. The CDR3 DNA follows: TGTGCCAGTAGTGCCCGAACACCGGGACTAGCGGGAGGCGAGCAGTTCTTC.

The chain employs TRBV3-1 (or the pseudogene TRBV3-2) and TRBJ1-1, with D uncertain. CDR3 length equals 13 residues. With 2 bases removed from V and 5 bases from J, the gap between germline ends came to 9 bases. CDR1 and CDR2 (germline): LGHDT, YNNKEL (reference sequence). The CDR3 coding sequence is TGTGCCAGCAGCCAATACTCGGGGACTGAAGCTTTCTTT. The encoded protein is CASSQYSGTEAFF.

This clone has just one count. This rearrangement joins TRBV5-4 to TRBJ2-7; tentatively, D is TRBD1 (5 bases). Germline-derived CDR1 and CDR2 are SGHNT and YYREEE (reference sequence). V was pared by 0 bases and J by 4 bases, with 8 bases between. CDR3 length equals 13 residues. This chain's CDR3 is CASSLDRSYEQYF. In DNA, the CDR3 is TGTGCCAGCAGCTTGGACAGGTCTTACGAGCAGTACTTC.

This clone occurred once. The V gene is TRBV2, the J gene TRBJ2-5, with D hard to call. The V end was cut by 6 bases, the J end by 1 base, with 12 bases between. CDR1 is SNHLY and CDR2 is FYNNEI in the germline V gene. This CDR3 has 14 amino acids. The CDR3: CASRADTSQETQYF. As DNA, the CDR3 is TGTGCCAGCAGGGCCGACACCTCCCAAGAGACCCAGTACTTC. Based on the CDR3 plus reference TRBV2 and TRBJ2-5, the full variable domain is EPEVTQTPSHQVTQMGQEVILRCVPISNHLYFYWYRQILGQKVEFLVSFYNNEISEKSEIFDDQFSVERPDGSNFTLKIRSTKLEDSAMYFCASRADTSQETQYFGPGTRLLVL.